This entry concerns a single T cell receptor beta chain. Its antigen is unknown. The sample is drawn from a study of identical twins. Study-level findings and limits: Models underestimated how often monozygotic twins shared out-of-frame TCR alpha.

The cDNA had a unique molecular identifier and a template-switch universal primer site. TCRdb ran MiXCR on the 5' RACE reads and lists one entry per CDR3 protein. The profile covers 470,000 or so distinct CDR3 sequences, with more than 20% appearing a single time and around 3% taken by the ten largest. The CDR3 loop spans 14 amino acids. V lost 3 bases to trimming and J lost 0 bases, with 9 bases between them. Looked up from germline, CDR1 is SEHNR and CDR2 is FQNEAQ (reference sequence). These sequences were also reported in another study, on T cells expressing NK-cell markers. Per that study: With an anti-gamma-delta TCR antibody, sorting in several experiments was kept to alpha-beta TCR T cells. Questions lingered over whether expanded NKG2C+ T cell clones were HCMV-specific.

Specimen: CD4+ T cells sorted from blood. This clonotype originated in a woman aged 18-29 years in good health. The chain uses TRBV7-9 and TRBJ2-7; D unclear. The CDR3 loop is CASSFGLDSYEQYF. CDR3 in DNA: TGTGCCAGCAGCTTCGGATTGGACTCCTACGAGCAGTACTTC. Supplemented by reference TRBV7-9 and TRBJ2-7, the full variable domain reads DTGVSQNPRHKITKRGQNVTFRCDPISEHNRLYWYRQTLGQGPEFLTYFQNEAQLEKSRLLSDRFSAERPKGSFSTLEIQRTEQGDSAMYLCASSFGLDSYEQYFGPGTRLTVT.